Listed below are T cell receptor beta chains from one sample, sequenced in a study of vaccination effects on CD4 cells after COVID-19. The repertoire was sequenced with immunoSEQ multiplex PCR; TCRdb's copy has only in-frame clones and lacks some. The table includes 40,000 or so clones, 65% to 75% detected once. No antigen is known for these receptors. Sequenced material: CD4+ T cells from PBMCs cultured without peptide, taken before COVID-19 vaccination. These receptors all come from a human donor who received a COVID-19 vaccine. CDR3s include the opening cysteine and the closing phenylalanine or tryptophan. Each record gives: clone size, V gene, D gene, J gene, CDR3 DNA, CDR3 protein. The D gene is left open where the match is weak. The listing skips clone size in some rows; elsewhere it reads once, few, many or a size class.

abundance: -; v_gene: TRBV30; d_gene: -; j_gene: TRBJ2-3; CDR3nt: TGTGCCTGGAGTAGGGCTACCCTGGGGGCTACGCAGTATTTT; CDR3aa: CAWSRATLGATQYF
abundance: -; v_gene: TRBV27; d_gene: -; j_gene: TRBJ1-4; CDR3nt: TGTGCCAGCAGTTTGTGGGGAACAACTAATGAAAAACTGTTTTTT; CDR3aa: CASSLWGTTNEKLFF
abundance: few; v_gene: TRBV2; d_gene: -; j_gene: TRBJ2-3; CDR3nt: TGTGCCAGCAGTTCATGGGGGACTAGCACAGATACGCAGTATTTT; CDR3aa: CASSSWGTSTDTQYF
abundance: -; v_gene: TRBV7-8; d_gene: TRBD1; j_gene: TRBJ2-7; CDR3nt: TGTGCCAGCAGCTTAGCTGCCGGGACAGGGGGCCAAGAGTACTTC; CDR3aa: CASSLAAGTGGQEYF
abundance: few; v_gene: TRBV6-1; d_gene: TRBD1; j_gene: TRBJ1-2; CDR3nt: TGTGCCAGCAGTGAACAGGGGCAGGGGGCTCGTGGCTACACCTTC; CDR3aa: CASSEQGQGARGYTF
abundance: -; v_gene: TRBV6-5; d_gene: -; j_gene: TRBJ1-1; CDR3nt: TGTGCCAGCAGTTTCGGCAGGGTCACTGAAGCTTTCTTT; CDR3aa: CASSFGRVTEAFF
abundance: -; v_gene: TRBV27; d_gene: TRBD2; j_gene: TRBJ2-3; CDR3nt: TGTGCCAGCAGTGGCATTACTAGCGGGTTTCGTCCGGATACGCAGTATTTT; CDR3aa: CASSGITSGFRPDTQYF
abundance: -; v_gene: TRBV15; d_gene: -; j_gene: TRBJ2-3; CDR3nt: TGTGCCACCAGGAATTTAGCGACTCATACGCAGTATTTT; CDR3aa: CATRNLATHTQYF
abundance: -; v_gene: TRBV10-2; d_gene: -; j_gene: TRBJ2-7; CDR3nt: TGCGCCAGCAGTCTCCTCAGGGACCACGAGCAGTACTTC; CDR3aa: CASSLLRDHEQYF
abundance: -; v_gene: TRBV20-1; d_gene: TRBD1; j_gene: TRBJ2-2; CDR3nt: TGCAGTGCTAGTACCGGGACAGGGGGCTTGGCCGGGGAGCTGTTTTTT; CDR3aa: CSASTGTGGLAGELFF
abundance: -; v_gene: TRBV2; d_gene: TRBD2; j_gene: TRBJ2-7; CDR3nt: TGTGCCAGCAGCGGGGGGGGCAGGGACTTCACCTACGAGCAGTACTTC; CDR3aa: CASSGGGRDFTYEQYF
abundance: medium-sized; v_gene: TRBV7-3; d_gene: -; j_gene: TRBJ2-2; CDR3nt: TGTGCCAGCAGCTTAGACACCGGGGAGCTGTTTTTT; CDR3aa: CASSLDTGELFF
abundance: once; v_gene: TRBV15; d_gene: TRBD2; j_gene: TRBJ2-1; CDR3nt: TGTGCCACCAGCAGAGTAGGTAGCGGGGGCTACAATGAGCAGTTCTTC; CDR3aa: CATSRVGSGGYNEQFF
abundance: -; v_gene: TRBV5-1; d_gene: TRBD1; j_gene: TRBJ1-4; CDR3nt: TGCGCCAGCAGCCCAGGGGGGGCTAATGAAAAACTGTTTTTT; CDR3aa: CASSPGGANEKLFF
abundance: -; v_gene: TRBV19; d_gene: TRBD2; j_gene: TRBJ2-1; CDR3nt: TGTGCCAGTAGTATCCGGGACTACCCATACAATGAGCAGTTCTTC; CDR3aa: CASSIRDYPYNEQFF
abundance: -; v_gene: TRBV7-2; d_gene: -; j_gene: TRBJ1-1; CDR3nt: TGTGCCAGCAGTTTGGAAACTGAAGCTTTCTTT; CDR3aa: CASSLETEAFF
abundance: -; v_gene: TRBV6-6; d_gene: TRBD2; j_gene: TRBJ2-1; CDR3nt: TGTGCCAGCAGCCCCGCTAGCGGGAGGTGGAATGAGCAGTTCTTC; CDR3aa: CASSPASGRWNEQFF
abundance: -; v_gene: TRBV28; d_gene: -; j_gene: TRBJ1-3; CDR3nt: TGTGCCAGCAGCGGGCCCCCAGGGGCAAACTCTGGAAACACCATATATTTT; CDR3aa: CASSGPPGANSGNTIYF
abundance: -; v_gene: TRBV6-5; d_gene: -; j_gene: TRBJ2-7; CDR3nt: TGTGCCAGCAGTTACGGCGTTGGGGAGTTCTACGAGCAGTACTTC; CDR3aa: CASSYGVGEFYEQYF
abundance: -; v_gene: TRBV11-3; d_gene: TRBD1; j_gene: TRBJ2-2; CDR3nt: TGTGCCAGCAGCTTAGGAGGGACAGTCCCGAACACCGGGGAGCTGTTTTTT; CDR3aa: CASSLGGTVPNTGELFF
abundance: -; v_gene: TRBV6-4; d_gene: TRBD1; j_gene: TRBJ1-2; CDR3nt: TGTGCCAGTCCCTGCCGACAGGGGCCCCCTTATGGCTACACCTTC; CDR3aa: CASPCRQGPPYGYTF
abundance: -; v_gene: TRBV7-9; d_gene: -; j_gene: TRBJ2-5; CDR3nt: TGTGCCAGCAGCTTAGAATGGGGGGCCCAGTACTTC; CDR3aa: CASSLEWGAQYF
abundance: -; v_gene: TRBV11-2; d_gene: TRBD2; j_gene: TRBJ2-1; CDR3nt: TGTGCCAGCAGTCCGTTGGGACTAGCGGCCGGTGAGCAGTTCTTC; CDR3aa: CASSPLGLAAGEQFF
abundance: -; v_gene: TRBV9; d_gene: TRBD2; j_gene: TRBJ2-5; CDR3nt: TGTGCCAGCAGCGTGGGAGGGACCGACAGGACCCAGTACTTC; CDR3aa: CASSVGGTDRTQYF
abundance: -; v_gene: TRBV6-5; d_gene: TRBD1; j_gene: TRBJ1-1; CDR3nt: TGTGCCAGCAAAATACAGGGGGGAAACACTGAAGCTTTCTTT; CDR3aa: CASKIQGGNTEAFF
abundance: -; v_gene: TRBV5-5; d_gene: -; j_gene: TRBJ1-2; CDR3nt: TGTGCCAGCAGCTTGGACGTCTATGGCTACACCTTC; CDR3aa: CASSLDVYGYTF
abundance: -; v_gene: TRBV7-2; d_gene: TRBD1; j_gene: TRBJ1-2; CDR3nt: TGTGCCAGCAGCTTAGCCCCAGGGCAGGGGGGCGAGGATGGCTACACCTTC; CDR3aa: CASSLAPGQGGEDGYTF
abundance: -; v_gene: TRBV27; d_gene: TRBD1; j_gene: TRBJ1-1; CDR3nt: TGTGCCAGCAGTCCGCAGACAGGGGCTATGAACACTGAAGCTTTCTTT; CDR3aa: CASSPQTGAMNTEAFF
abundance: -; v_gene: TRBV4-1; d_gene: TRBD1; j_gene: TRBJ1-5; CDR3nt: TGCGCCAGCAGTCTCCGGGACAGGGATCATCAGCCCCAGCATTTT; CDR3aa: CASSLRDRDHQPQHF
abundance: -; v_gene: TRBV28; d_gene: TRBD2; j_gene: TRBJ2-1; CDR3nt: TGTGCCAGCAGTCCCAGCGGGGTCTCCTACAATGAGCAGTTCTTC; CDR3aa: CASSPSGVSYNEQFF
abundance: few; v_gene: TRBV7-6; d_gene: TRBD2; j_gene: TRBJ2-5; CDR3nt: TGTGCCAGCAGGCAGGGGGCTAGCGGGAGTCGGGTGGAGACCCAGTACTTC; CDR3aa: CASRQGASGSRVETQYF
abundance: -; v_gene: TRBV28; d_gene: TRBD1; j_gene: TRBJ2-7; CDR3nt: TGTGCCAGCAGTTTCAGGGTTGAGGACAGGGGGTACGAGCAGTACTTC; CDR3aa: CASSFRVEDRGYEQYF
abundance: once; v_gene: TRBV3-1/TRBV3-2; d_gene: TRBD2; j_gene: TRBJ2-1; CDR3nt: TGTGCCAGCACCAAGGAAAGACTAGCGGGCTACAATGAGCAGTTCTTC; CDR3aa: CASTKERLAGYNEQFF
abundance: -; v_gene: TRBV6-6; d_gene: -; j_gene: TRBJ2-1; CDR3nt: TGTGCCAGCACCTCCCAGATGAGGGGGGGGCATGAGCGGTTCTTC; CDR3aa: CASTSQMRGGHERFF
abundance: -; v_gene: TRBV27; d_gene: -; j_gene: TRBJ2-2; CDR3nt: TGTGCCAGCAGTCTGAGGTTCACCGGGGAGCTGTTTTTT; CDR3aa: CASSLRFTGELFF
abundance: -; v_gene: TRBV27; d_gene: -; j_gene: TRBJ1-2; CDR3nt: TGTGCCAGCAGTTTATACAGGTCATCAGGGGCGGGAGGCTACACCTTC; CDR3aa: CASSLYRSSGAGGYTF
abundance: -; v_gene: TRBV4-1; d_gene: TRBD1; j_gene: TRBJ1-4; CDR3nt: TGCGCCAGCAGCCATCCCGACAGGGACAATGAAAAACTGTTTTTT; CDR3aa: CASSHPDRDNEKLFF